In this sample, the clone carrying this T cell receptor (beta chain) turned up once. The ends were cut back, 4 bases at V and 1 base at J, with 7 bases in the middle. This CDR3 is built from 12 residues. Germline V gene lookup returns CDR1 GTSNPN and CDR2 SVGIG (reference sequence). These data belong to a study of blood T cell repertoires in COVID-19. Study information: T cells, B-cell-depleted T cells, or PBMCs supplied cDNA or gDNA.

The table came from immunoSEQ multiplex PCR; TCRdb's copy has only in-frame clones and leaves some out. This sample has around 100,000 clones, with roughly 90% found just once. This chain links TRBV30 with TRBJ2-5; TRBD2 might be the D (5 bases). The sample taken for sequencing was peripheral blood. The receptor comes from a man aged 25-40 years in a cohort sampled during active COVID-19. The CDR3 loop reads CAWNSGQETQYF. The CDR3 DNA reads as TGTGCCTGGAACAGCGGCCAAGAGACCCAGTACTTC.